This T cell receptor (beta chain) was sequenced for a study of T cells in tuberculosis. The study, taken as a whole, reports: Active tuberculosis alpha repertoires lay closer to GMM-specific TCRs than controls'. Samples were chosen by availability of cryopreserved specimens. Smaller alpha distances in active tuberculosis partly reflected shorter CDR3-alpha lengths.

Latent tuberculosis screening used tuberculin skin test and IGRA at entry. Regarding this clone: The antigen is not known.

Trimming pared 4 bases from V and 5 bases from J, leaving 12 bases between. Germline V gives CDR1 MGHRA, CDR2 YSYEKL. The CDR3 sequence is 14 residues long. Produced via immunoSEQ multiplex PCR; TCRdb's table is partial and in-frame only. The table has about 24,000 clones, roughly 95% seen once. This sequence originates from a donor aged 10 to 29 with latent tuberculosis or without tuberculosis infection. Sequencing was carried out using PBMCs. This chain uses TRBV4-1 with TRBJ2-1; D is unresolved. CDR3 DNA sequence: TGCGCCAGCAGCCCTCGAGCCCCGAACAATGAGCAGTTCTTC. It is translated as CASSPRAPNNEQFF.